The clone carrying this T cell receptor beta chain was observed a handful of times. The antigen remains unidentified. MiXCR, run by TCRdb on the reads, gives a single entry per CDR3 protein. The repertoire holds some 480,000 distinct CDR3 sequences, about 33% seen once, with 15% to 20% in the top ten. These data belong to a study of T cell repertoires in cytomegalovirus infection. Study at large: Selection of CMV epitopes for the study included recently identified HLA-C-restricted and well-studied HLA-B-restricted ones. CMV infection plus the matching HLA type was flagged by public TCR beta signatures.

Overall study results and limits: Cumulated frequencies of public TCR beta families served to identify carriers of CMV plus the relevant HLA. The ex vivo response was dominated by HLA-C-restricted CMV-specific TCR beta clonotypes.

CDR1 is MNHNS and CDR2 is SASEGT in the germline V gene. This CDR3 contains 15 residues. The V gene end was trimmed by 3 bases and the J gene end by 3 bases; junction bases not matched to a gene: 6. The chain links TRBV6-1 to TRBJ2-3; 7 bases match TRBD2. This TCR came from a human donor in good health (CMV status not recorded). Some clones in this sample may be carry-over from other donors' samples. The sample consisted of cultured PBMCs, taken from culture after CMV antigen stimulation. For the CDR3, the DNA is TGTGCCAGCAGTGATATAGCGGGTTTGACAGATACGCAGTATTTT. As protein: CASSDIAGLTDTQYF.